This is a list of T cell receptor beta chains from one sample in a study of naive and memory T cell subsets. A single record per CDR3 protein comes from TCRdb applying MiXCR to the 5' RACE reads. Of roughly 60,000 distinct CDR3 sequences in the sample, 7% to 8% were seen once. The source of these receptors is a female donor in good health. The CDR3 runs from the conserved cysteine through the conserved F or W. Each record gives: CDR3 protein, CDR3 DNA, V gene, D gene, clone size, J gene. A D gene is named only where the DNA matches it firmly. Clone sizes are given selectively: once, few, many, or a class where the clone is expanded.

CASSQSREGNQPQHF | TGCGCCAGCAGCCAGAGCAGGGAGGGCAATCAGCCCCAGCATTTT | TRBV4-1 | - | many | TRBJ1-5
CASSPAAGNYNEQFF | TGCGCCAGCAGCCCCGCAGCGGGGAATTACAATGAGCAGTTCTTC | TRBV5-1 | TRBD2 | few | TRBJ2-1
CASSAGTGGYEQYF | TGTGCCAGCTCCGCCGGGACAGGGGGCTACGAGCAGTACTTC | TRBV18 | TRBD1 | few | TRBJ2-7
CASSPDGVYGYTF | TGTGCCAGCTCACCGGACGGTGTCTATGGCTACACCTTC | TRBV18 | - | few | TRBJ1-2
CASSSPVLGGGTEAFF | TGTGCCAGCAGTTCCCCTGTCTTAGGAGGGGGGACTGAAGCTTTCTTT | TRBV28 | - | few | TRBJ1-1
CASSLGETRPQHF | TGTGCCAGCAGCTTGGGGGAGACCCGGCCCCAGCATTTT | TRBV5-6 | - | few | TRBJ1-5
CASSSDNQPQHF | TGTGCCAGCAGCTCCGACAATCAGCCCCAGCATTTT | TRBV7-9 | - | many | TRBJ1-5
CASREVGLEFF | TGTGCCAGTAGAGAAGTGGGATTGGAGTTCTTC | TRBV19 | - | few | TRBJ2-1
CASSLSRSGPPAFF | TGTGCCAGCAGTTTATCGCGCAGTGGACCCCCTGCTTTCTTT | TRBV27 | - | few | TRBJ1-1
CASRDQKETQYF | TGTGCCAGCAGGGACCAGAAAGAGACCCAGTACTTC | TRBV2 | - | - | TRBJ2-5
CASSLGGGIRNEQYF | TGTGCCAGCAGCTTAGGAGGCGGCATTAGAAACGAGCAGTACTTC | TRBV7-2 | - | - | TRBJ2-7
CASMRGSTDTQYF | TGTGCCAGCATGAGAGGCAGCACAGATACGCAGTATTTT | TRBV6-6 | - | - | TRBJ2-3
CASSTNGRSYNEQFF | TGTGCCAGTAGTACTAATGGGAGATCCTACAATGAGCAGTTCTTC | TRBV19 | - | - | TRBJ2-1
CAISELQPSGRASEQFF | TGTGCCATCAGTGAGCTTCAACCTAGCGGGAGGGCATCTGAGCAGTTCTTC | TRBV10-3 | TRBD2 | many | TRBJ2-1
CASSLRQYYNEQFF | TGTGCCAGCAGTTTAAGGCAGTACTACAATGAGCAGTTCTTC | TRBV28 | - | many | TRBJ2-1
CATSFRTGQGTNEQFF | TGTGCCACCAGTTTCCGTACGGGACAGGGTACGAATGAGCAGTTCTTC | TRBV24-1 | TRBD1 | - | TRBJ2-1
CASKNAGRQNSPLHF | TGTGCCAGCAAAAACGCCGGGAGACAGAATTCACCCCTCCACTTT | TRBV27 | - | few | TRBJ1-6
CASSESSTDTQYF | TGTGCCAGCAGTGAGTCTAGCACAGATACGCAGTATTTT | TRBV6-4 | - | few | TRBJ2-3
CASSQIGSSPDTQYF | TGTGCCAGCAGCCAAATAGGAAGTTCTCCAGATACGCAGTATTTT | TRBV4-2 | - | - | TRBJ2-3
CASTPSGGGDNEQFF | TGTGCCAGCACCCCCAGCGGGGGGGGAGACAATGAGCAGTTCTTC | TRBV5-4 | TRBD2 | few | TRBJ2-1
CATSDSRGGSNQPQHF | TGTGCCACCAGTGATTCCAGGGGAGGAAGCAATCAGCCCCAGCATTTT | TRBV24-1 | - | many | TRBJ1-5
CSVSFAGRVNTEAFF | TGCAGCGTTAGTTTTGCAGGCCGGGTGAACACTGAAGCTTTCTTT | TRBV29-1 | - | many | TRBJ1-1
CASSPRTSGATQYF | TGTGCCAGCAGCCCTAGGACTAGCGGGGCCACGCAGTATTTT | TRBV7-3 | TRBD2 | many | TRBJ2-3
CSARAGQTKNQPQHF | TGCAGTGCTAGAGCCGGACAGACTAAGAATCAGCCCCAGCATTTT | TRBV20-1 | - | many | TRBJ1-5
CASSPRTSGNYNEQFF | TGTGCCAGCAGCCCGAGGACTAGCGGGAACTACAATGAGCAGTTCTTC | TRBV5-4 | TRBD2 | few | TRBJ2-1
CASSQGQGAGNTIYF | TGTGCCAGCAGCCAAGGACAGGGGGCTGGAAACACCATATATTTT | TRBV3-1 | TRBD1 | - | TRBJ1-3
CASSPHPGQGVPGELFF | TGTGCCAGCAGTCCACACCCGGGACAGGGAGTCCCCGGGGAGCTGTTTTTT | TRBV12-3/TRBV12-4 | TRBD1 | many | TRBJ2-2
CSAPLTGVANTIYF | TGCAGTGCTCCCCTGACAGGGGTTGCAAACACCATATATTTT | TRBV20-1 | TRBD1 | - | TRBJ1-3
CATSDSGLAGTDTQYF | TGTGCCACCAGTGATTCGGGACTAGCGGGCACAGATACGCAGTATTTT | TRBV24-1 | TRBD2 | - | TRBJ2-3
CASSFEGERETQYF | TGTGCCAGCAGCTTCGAGGGGGAGCGAGAGACCCAGTACTTC | TRBV7-9 | - | - | TRBJ2-5
CASSQGAIYEQYF | TGTGCCAGCTCACAGGGGGCGATCTACGAGCAGTACTTC | TRBV18 | TRBD1 | few | TRBJ2-7
CSADSRGADTQYF | TGCAGCGCCGACTCCCGGGGCGCAGATACGCAGTATTTT | TRBV29-1 | - | - | TRBJ2-3
CASSSSYGYTF | TGTGCCAGCAGCTCCTCTTATGGCTACACCTTC | TRBV7-9 | - | - | TRBJ1-2
CASSYSNRNEQFF | TGTGCCAGCAGTTACTCGAACAGGAATGAGCAGTTCTTC | TRBV6-5 | - | many | TRBJ2-1
CSVEIGRGETQYF | TGCAGCGTTGAAATAGGGAGAGGGGAGACCCAGTACTTC | TRBV29-1 | - | few | TRBJ2-5
CSAREGTEINQPQHF | TGCAGTGCTAGAGAGGGGACAGAAATCAATCAGCCCCAGCATTTT | TRBV20-1 | TRBD1 | - | TRBJ1-5
CATLFFRGGAGTDTQYF | TGTGCCACCCTGTTCTTCCGGGGAGGGGCCGGCACAGATACGCAGTATTTT | TRBV28 | TRBD2 | many | TRBJ2-3
CSARTSAYSGDEQFF | TGCAGTGCAAGGACTAGTGCCTACTCGGGGGATGAGCAGTTCTTC | TRBV20-1 | TRBD2 | - | TRBJ2-1
CASSLVGTGEGQPQHF | TGTGCCAGCAGCTTAGTAGGGACGGGTGAGGGTCAGCCCCAGCATTTT | TRBV7-2 | - | few | TRBJ1-5
CASSPRPQETQYF | TGTGCCAGCAGCCCAAGACCCCAAGAGACCCAGTACTTC | TRBV7-9 | - | many | TRBJ2-5
CSVVQSNYGYTF | TGCAGCGTAGTTCAAAGTAACTATGGCTACACCTTC | TRBV29-1 | - | many | TRBJ1-2
CASSPPIAGGLSSYNEQFF | TGTGCCAGCAGTCCACCCATAGCGGGAGGGTTAAGCTCCTACAATGAGCAGTTCTTC | TRBV28 | TRBD2 | few | TRBJ2-1
CASSDWLAGTAQQFF | TGTGCCAGCAGTGACTGGCTAGCGGGGACCGCTCAGCAGTTCTTC | TRBV2 | TRBD2 | - | TRBJ2-1
CASSPTAGNTIYF | TGTGCCAGCAGCCCCACGGCTGGAAACACCATATATTTT | TRBV3-1 | - | many | TRBJ1-3
CSVGSGGTQYF | TGCAGCGTTGGGTCCGGGGGCACGCAGTATTTT | TRBV29-1 | - | few | TRBJ2-3